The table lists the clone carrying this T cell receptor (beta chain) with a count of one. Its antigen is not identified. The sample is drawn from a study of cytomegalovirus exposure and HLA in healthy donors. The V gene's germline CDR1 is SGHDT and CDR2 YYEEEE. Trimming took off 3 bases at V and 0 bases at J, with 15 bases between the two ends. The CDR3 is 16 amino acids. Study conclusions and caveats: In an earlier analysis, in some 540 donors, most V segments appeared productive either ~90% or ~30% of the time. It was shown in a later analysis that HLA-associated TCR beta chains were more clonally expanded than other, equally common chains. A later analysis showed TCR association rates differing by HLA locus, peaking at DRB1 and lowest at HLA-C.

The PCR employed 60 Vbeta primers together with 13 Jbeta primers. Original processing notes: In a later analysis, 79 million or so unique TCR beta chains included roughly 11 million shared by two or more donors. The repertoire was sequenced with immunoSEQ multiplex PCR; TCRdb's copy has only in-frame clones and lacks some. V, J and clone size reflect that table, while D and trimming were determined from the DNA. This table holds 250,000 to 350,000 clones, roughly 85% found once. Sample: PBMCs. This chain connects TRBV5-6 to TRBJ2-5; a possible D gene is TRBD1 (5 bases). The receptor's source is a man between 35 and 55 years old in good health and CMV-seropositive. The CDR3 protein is CASSWLTEAYQETQYF. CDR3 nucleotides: TGTGCCAGCAGCTGGCTGACAGAAGCTTACCAAGAGACCCAGTACTTC.